This T cell receptor beta chain came from a study of blood T cells in healthy people across ages (dated by TCRdb to 2013 to 2016). Concerning the study at large: In model experiments, template switching captured roughly one uniquely barcoded TCR beta cDNA molecule for every two T cells. The study measured age-related changes in TCR beta repertoire diversity using deep sequencing normalized with unique cDNA molecular identifiers. Donors were grouped into four age groups: young (average approximately 16 years), middle-aged (39), aged (roughly 62) and long-lived (around 80). Donors of different ages were randomly distributed across sequencing lanes to avoid experimental bias. For two donors (one aged 18 to 30 and one aged 80 or older), the study analyzed two additional independent replicas of 1 million unique cDNA reads from the same blood draw.

Donors were around 37 systemically healthy Caucasian individuals from Russia aged 6 to 90 years. Approximately 11 milliliters of peripheral blood were drawn from each donor into EDTA-treated Vacutainer tubes. Ficoll-Paque density-gradient centrifugation was used to isolate PBMCs, with at least 6 million per sample. Trizol reagent was used to extract total RNA from PBMCs, with at least 5 micrograms per sample. The percentages of naive CD45RAhigh/CD27high T cells were determined by flow cytometry on a PBMC aliquot from every donor. A note on this clonotype: The antigen it recognizes is unknown. No base quality values were provided; no much bigger clone lies one nucleotide off.

What the study reported, not specific to this receptor: Because profiling used bulk unsorted PBMCs, naive and antigen-experienced compartments could not be compared conclusively. As age increased, observed TCR beta diversity per million T cells dropped in a roughly linear way, and a significant reduction was already evident by age 40. Compared with the aged group, the long-lived group had more naive CD4+ T cells, fewer expanded clones and increased TCR diversity, suggesting age selection. Because donor CMV infection status was unknown, age-related changes in expanded clonotypes were potentially confounded. Estimates of total diversity based on one million sequenced T cells were considered lower bounds and underestimates. There was a strong correlation between observed TCR beta diversity and the percentage of naive T cells measured by flow cytometry.

Library preparation used 5' RACE. A second PCR of roughly 7 to 12 cycles was run with a J-beta primer mix and a sample-barcoded 5' primer. A unique molecular identifier was introduced onto each TCR beta cDNA molecule by a template-switch 5' adaptor carrying 12 random nucleotides. At least 3 million CDR3-containing paired-end reads were obtained from each sample. First-strand cDNA synthesis was performed from all RNA using the Mint cDNA synthesis kit, with priming by a TRBC-specific oligonucleotide. Following uracil-DNA glycosylase treatment, all cDNA underwent a first 18-cycle PCR with the universal primers M1SS and BC2_uni_R. The source study handled its data this way. Each sample was normalized by randomly selecting 1 million high-quality reads, each carrying a distinct molecular identifier. Reads with shared molecular identifiers were discarded instead of being binned into consensus sequences. CDR3 identification, clonotype clustering and error correction used MiTCR with a Q25 quality threshold and the strictest error-elimination algorithm. Lower-bound total TCR beta diversity was estimated with a nonparametric unseen species model using Euler transformation. TCRdb trimmed the raw reads at Q25, called clones with MiXCR and kept productive beta chains. Duplicate CDR3 protein sequences are folded into a single record with the most common DNA and genes. The V and J calls and clone size come from TCRdb's table, not from the authors' own analysis. Recorded for this sample are some 1,800,000 distinct CDR3 sequences; approximately 39% of them occurred a single time. About 23% of the sample lies in the top ten.

Sequencing was carried out using blood. This TCR derives from a human donor in good health.

CDR3 loop: CASAGQLNNEQFF. The sequenced DNA: TGTGCCAGCGCGGGACAGCTAAACAATGAGCAGTTCTTC. The sequence is built from TRBV2 and TRBJ2-1; possibly the D gene is TRBD1, per 7 matching bases. Based on the germline V gene, the CDR1 and CDR2 sequences are SNHLY and FYNNEI. Trimming at the junction amounts to 8 bases on V and 5 bases on J, and the germline ends lie 13 bases apart. From its cysteine to its phenylalanine, the CDR3 spans 13 amino acids. Of the read, only the CDR3 DNA is kept; its 39 bases are in frame from base 1.